The 20 T cell receptor beta chains below come from one sample, sequenced in a study of blood T cell repertoires in COVID-19. Sequencing was performed with immunoSEQ multiplex PCR; in TCRdb, only in-frame clones are kept and a portion is missing. Here the sample spans 250,000 or so clones, less than 85% being singletons. Sequences were obtained from PBMCs or T cells enriched from blood (not recorded which). Receptors originate from a man in his sixties who had recovered from COVID-19.

This chain links TRBV9 with TRBJ2-2, with a possible D match to TRBD1 (6 bases). Trimming removed 4 bases at V and 7 bases at J, with 14 bases between. Germline-derived CDR1 and CDR2 are SGDLS and YYNGEE. This CDR3 is 14 amino acids long. CDR3 in amino acids: CASSPQQGNGELFF. The CDR3 DNA reads as TGTGCCAGCAGCCCCCAACAGGGAAACGGGGAGCTGTTTTTT.

The gene calls are TRBV29-1 and TRBJ1-1; TRBD1 matches 7 bases. The CDR3 has 13 residues. CDR1 is SQVTM and CDR2 is ANQGSEA in the germline V gene. V shed 4 bases, J shed 6 bases, and the junction held 8 bases outside the gene matches. CDR3 DNA sequence: TGCAGCGTTGGTAAGGGGGCAGGGGCTGAAGCTTTCTTT. Translating it yields CSVGKGAGAEAFF.

The chain is built from TRBV4-1 and TRBJ2-1; 8 bases line up with TRBD2. The CDR3 spans 17 residues. CDR1 MGHRA and CDR2 YSYEKL come from the germline V gene. J gave up 2 bases and V 0 bases, and 6 bases lay outside the gene matches. Written as DNA, the CDR3 is TGCGCCAGCAGCCAAGATGGGCGCGGGGGGCCCTACAATGAGCAGTTCTTC. Its translation: CASSQDGRGGPYNEQFF.

The sample holds one count of this clone. J is TRBJ2-5 and V is TRBV9; TRBD2 matches 10 bases. The J segment lost 9 bases and the V segment lost 3 bases, leaving 14 bases of the junction unmatched. The germline CDR1 and CDR2 sequences are SGDLS and YYNGEE. The CDR3 contains 16 residues. Here the CDR3 DNA reads TGTGCCAGCAGCGGCGGCCTAGCGGGGGCGACCAGAGCCCAGTACTTC. This gives the protein CASSGGLAGATRAQYF.

The chain carries TRBV30 and TRBJ2-7; D is unresolved. The CDR3 is 13 amino acids. Trimming took off 0 bases at V and 5 bases at J, with 11 bases between the two ends. Germline V lookup: CDR1 GTSNPN, CDR2 SVGIG (reference sequence). Here the CDR3 reads CAWSVARLDEQYF. As DNA, the CDR3 is TGTGCCTGGAGTGTAGCTCGCTTGGACGAGCAGTACTTC.

The rearrangement links TRBV10-3 to TRBJ2-1; the D gene is possibly TRBD1 (5 bases). Deletions cut 9 bases from V and 6 bases from J, with 12 bases between. CDR1 ENHRY and CDR2 SYGVKD come from the germline V gene. The CDR3 spans 12 residues. CDR3 DNA: TGTGCCATTTCTGACAGTCGCAATGAGCAGTTCTTC. It encodes CAISDSRNEQFF.

Concerning this clone: The same CDR3 is also encoded by other DNA sequences in this sample. The chain couples TRBV6-2 or TRBV6-3 to TRBJ1-5; a weak D match, TRBD1 (6 bases). CDR1 and CDR2 (germline): MNHEY, SVGEGT. V dropped 4 bases and J dropped 4 bases, with 11 bases sitting between them. The CDR3 runs to 14 residues. CDR3 in DNA: TGTGCCAGCAGTTCCACAGGGACAAATCAGCCCCAGCATTTT. It translates to CASSSTGTNQPQHF.

About this clone itself: The junction departs from germline at one end; a sequencing error may be responsible. This rearrangement joins TRBV6-5 to TRBJ2-7; 9 bases map to TRBD1. Germline V gene data show CDR1 as MNHEY and CDR2 as SVGAGI. The CDR3 has 15 amino acids. The CDR3 DNA follows: TGTGCCAGCACTTACTCGGGACAGGGCTCCTACGAGCAGTACTTC. Its translation is CASTYSGQGSYEQYF.

The rearrangement links TRBV5-4 to TRBJ2-2; D gene uncertain. Per the germline V gene, CDR1 is SGHNT and CDR2 is YYREEE (reference sequence). The CDR3 has 14 residues. V was cut by 1 base and J by 8 bases, with 12 bases left in between. The CDR3 sequence is CASSLSPYEGELFF. DNA for the CDR3: TGTGCCAGCAGCTTGTCCCCCTACGAGGGGGAGCTGTTTTTT. Drawing the rest from reference TRBV5-4 and TRBJ2-2, the complete variable domain is ETGVTQSPTHLIKTRGQQVTLRCSSQSGHNTVSWYQQALGQGPQFIFQYYREEENGRGNFPPRFSGLQFPNYSSELNVNALELDDSALYLCASSLSPYEGELFFGEGSRLTVL.

This chain uses TRBV11-2 with TRBJ2-3, with 7 positions matching TRBD2. V dropped 4 bases and J dropped 11; count of bases not matched to a gene: 6. The CDR3 has 12 amino acids. Germline CDR1 is SGHAT and CDR2 is FQNNGV. The CDR3 DNA reads TGTGCCAGCAGCTCCAGCCCGGGGGGGCAGTATTTT. Amino acids: CASSSSPGGQYF.

The chain recombines TRBV15 with TRBJ1-1; D is perhaps TRBD1 (5 bases). The length of the CDR3 is 12 residues. The V end lost 5 bases, the J end lost 3 bases, and 7 bases lay between the germline ends. Germline V gene sequence: CDR1 LNHNV, CDR2 YYDKDF (reference sequence). CDR3 loop: CATSQGYTEAFF. CDR3 bases: TGTGCCACCAGCCAGGGTTACACTGAAGCTTTCTTT. Full variable domain (outside the CDR3, taken from reference TRBV15 and TRBJ1-1): DAMVIQNPRYQVTQFGKPVTLSCSQTLNHNVMYWYQQKSSQAPKLLFHYYDKDFNNEADTPDNFQSRRPNTSFCFLDIRSPGLGDTAMYLCATSQGYTEAFFGQGTRLTVV.

V and J are TRBV3-1 (or the pseudogene TRBV3-2) and TRBJ1-4, with TRBD1 matching over 9 bases. Looked up from germline, CDR1 is LGHDT and CDR2 is YNNKEL (reference sequence). The CDR3 consists of 12 residues. V gave up 4 bases and J gave up 17 bases; unmatched junction bases: 8. Written as DNA, the CDR3 is TGTGCCAGCAGCCGGGGGGACAGGGAGCCTTTTTTT. Protein: CASSRGDREPFF.

The chain combines TRBV7-2 with TRBJ2-1, with TRBD2 identical over 12 bases. Germline V CDR1 and CDR2: SGHTA, FQGNSA. The V gene end was trimmed by 7 bases and the J gene end by 8 bases; junction bases not matched to a gene: 6. This CDR3 has 14 amino acids. CDR3 DNA: TGTGCCAGCATGACTAGCGGGGGCTTCTATGAGCAGTTCTTC. Residues: CASMTSGGFYEQFF.

This clone was picked up a small number of times. This rearrangement joins TRBV7-9 to TRBJ2-1; 11 positions match TRBD2. The trim removed 4 bases at V and 4 bases at J, leaving 12 bases unmatched. Germline values: CDR1 SEHNR, CDR2 FQNEAQ (reference sequence). The CDR3 consists of 18 residues. CDR3 loop: CASSSPPGTSGAYNEQFF. CDR3 bases: TGTGCCAGCAGCTCCCCCCCCGGGACTAGCGGCGCTTACAATGAGCAGTTCTTC. The variable domain in full, with the rest retrieved from reference TRBV7-9 and TRBJ2-1, is DTGVSQNPRHKITKRGQNVTFRCDPISEHNRLYWYRQTLGQGPEFLTYFQNEAQLEKSRLLSDRFSAERPKGSFSTLEIQRTEQGDSAMYLCASSSPPGTSGAYNEQFFGPGTRLTVL.

The V call is TRBV12-3 or TRBV12-4, the J call TRBJ2-1; D perhaps matches TRBD2 (6 bases). Trimming removed 3 bases from V and 12 bases from J, with 15 bases in between. The CDR3 spans 13 residues. The CDR3 DNA reads TGTGCCAGCAGTTTGGATCTTCGGGGGTGGCAGTTCTTC. Translating it yields CASSLDLRGWQFF.

This clone was detected once. The chain is built from TRBV9 and TRBJ1-2, with a weak D call TRBD1 (5 bases). Germline values: CDR1 SGDLS, CDR2 YYNGEE. V was clipped by 4 bases and J by 7 bases, with 17 bases between them. This CDR3 comprises 14 residues. This chain's CDR3 is CASSLRLQGSGYTF. The CDR3, as DNA: TGTGCCAGCAGCTTACGGTTGCAGGGAAGTGGCTACACCTTC.

This chain uses TRBV3-1 (or the pseudogene TRBV3-2) with TRBJ2-7; D gene unclear. Germline loops: CDR1 LGHDT, CDR2 YNNKEL (reference sequence). This CDR3 comprises 13 residues. V was pared by 1 base and J by 7 bases, with 11 bases between. The CDR3 DNA reads TGTGCCAGCAGCCAAGTCACGGTTTCTGAGCAGTACTTC. Encoded protein: CASSQVTVSEQYF.

V gene TRBV10-3 combines with J gene TRBJ1-2; TRBD1 might be the D (5 bases). Trimming removed 6 bases at V and 4 bases at J, with 21 bases between. Germline CDR1 ENHRY, CDR2 SYGVKD. The CDR3 has 16 amino acids. CDR3 region: CAISTSRDGGIYGYTF. In DNA form, the CDR3 reads TGTGCCATCAGCACGTCCCGGGACGGAGGGATCTATGGCTACACCTTC.

The rearrangement joins TRBV3-1 (or the pseudogene TRBV3-2) to TRBJ1-2; TRBD1 agrees at 7 bases. Germline trimming cut 1 base from V and 6 bases from J; bases unmatched to any gene: 5. CDR1 and CDR2 from the germline V gene are LGHDT and YNNKEL (reference sequence). The CDR3 covers 14 residues. The CDR3 protein is CASSQANRGDGYTF. The CDR3 coding sequence is TGTGCCAGCAGCCAAGCGAACAGGGGAGATGGCTACACCTTC.

This clone was observed a few times. The chain uses TRBV28 and TRBJ1-6, with 7 nucleotides matching TRBD1. From germline, CDR1 is MDHEN and CDR2 SYDVKM. CDR3 length equals 13 residues. V dropped 6 bases and J dropped 10; count of bases not matched to a gene: 6. The CDR3 nucleotides are TGTGCCAGCAGCCAGGGGGTGGGCTCACCCCTCCACTTT. Its protein product is CASSQGVGSPLHF.